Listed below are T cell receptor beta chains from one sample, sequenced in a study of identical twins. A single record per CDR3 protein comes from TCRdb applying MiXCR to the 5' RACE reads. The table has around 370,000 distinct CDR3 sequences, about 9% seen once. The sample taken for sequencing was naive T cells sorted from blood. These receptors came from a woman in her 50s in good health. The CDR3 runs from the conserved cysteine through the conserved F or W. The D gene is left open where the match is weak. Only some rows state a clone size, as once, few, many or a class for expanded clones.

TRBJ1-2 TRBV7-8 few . TGTGCCAGCAGCTACGGGAGCAACTATGGCTACACCTTC CASSYGSNYGYTF
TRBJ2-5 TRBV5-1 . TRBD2 TGCGCCAGCAGCTCCGGACTAGCGGGACTGGGGGAGACCCAGTACTTC CASSSGLAGLGETQYF
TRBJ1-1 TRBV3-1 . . TGTGCCAGCAGTCCTGGACAGCTCGCTAGAGCTTTCTTT CASSPGQLARAFF
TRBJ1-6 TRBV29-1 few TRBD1 TGCAGCGTTGGGGGGGGACAGGGTTCACCCCTCCACTTT CSVGGGQGSPLHF
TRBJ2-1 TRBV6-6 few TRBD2 TGTGCCACCCTGGGACTAGCGGGAGGGAATGAGCAGTTCTTC CATLGLAGGNEQFF
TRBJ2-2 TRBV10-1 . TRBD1 TGCGCCAGCAGTGACCAAGACAGGGGGCGTACCGGGGAGCTGTTTTTT CASSDQDRGRTGELFF
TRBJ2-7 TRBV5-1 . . TGCGCCAGCAGCGGGGAGACACAGACTCTCTCCTACGAGCAGTACTTC CASSGETQTLSYEQYF
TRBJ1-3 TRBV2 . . TGTGCCAGCAGTGACCCGGTAAACACCATATATTTT CASSDPVNTIYF
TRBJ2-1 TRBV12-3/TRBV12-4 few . TGTGCCAGCAGTTTCGCTCCGGGAGTATCCTACAATGAGCAGTTCTTC CASSFAPGVSYNEQFF
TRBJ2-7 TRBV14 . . TGTGCCAGCAGCCAAATAGGGGTCTACGAGCAGTACTTC CASSQIGVYEQYF
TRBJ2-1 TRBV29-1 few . TGCAGCGTTGTGGCTAGCGCCTACAATGAGCAGTTCTTC CSVVASAYNEQFF
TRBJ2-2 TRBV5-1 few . TGCGCCAGCAGCGAAAACCTCGGGACCGGGGAGCTGTTTTTT CASSENLGTGELFF
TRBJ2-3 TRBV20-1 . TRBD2 TGCAGTGCTAGACCGTTACTAGCGGGTGTCACAGATACGCAGTATTTT CSARPLLAGVTDTQYF
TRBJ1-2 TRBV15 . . TGTGCCACCAGCAGAGATGTCCACAGTGGCTACACCTTC CATSRDVHSGYTF
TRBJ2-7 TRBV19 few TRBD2 TGTGCCAGCAGATTTTTAGCGGGAGGTAACGAGCAGTACTTC CASRFLAGGNEQYF
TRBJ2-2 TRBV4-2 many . TGTGCCAGCAGCCAAGAGGCAGCGGGGGAGCTGTTTTTT CASSQEAAGELFF
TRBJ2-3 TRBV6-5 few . TGTGCCAGCAGATCCCAGGATGGTGGGGTCGGTACGCAGTATTTT CASRSQDGGVGTQYF
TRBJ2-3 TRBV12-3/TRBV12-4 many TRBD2 TGTGCCAGCAGTCAGACCTGGCCTAGCGGGTTGAGAGATACGCAGTATTTT CASSQTWPSGLRDTQYF
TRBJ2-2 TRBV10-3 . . TGTGCCATCACTACCTCCGGGACTTTGAGTGGCGGGGAGCTGTTTTTT CAITTSGTLSGGELFF
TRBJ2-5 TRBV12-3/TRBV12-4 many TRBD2 TGTGCCAGCAGTTTATGGCGGGAGGAGGGAGAGACCCAGTACTTC CASSLWREEGETQYF
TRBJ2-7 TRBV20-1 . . TGCAGTGCTAGAGATGTGGTCCGGTCGATCGACGAGCAGTACTTC CSARDVVRSIDEQYF
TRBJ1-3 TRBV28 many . TGTGCCAGCAGTTCGTACGAACAGGGAACTGGAAACACCATATATTTT CASSSYEQGTGNTIYF